This TCR beta chain originates from a study of graft-versus-host responses after intestinal transplantation. Of note for this clone: The antigen is not known.

The V gene lost 4 bases and the J gene lost 7 bases, with 16 bases spanning the gap. The CDR3 loop spans 15 amino acids. The germline gives CDR1 LNHDA, CDR2 SQIVND (reference sequence). The repertoire was sequenced with immunoSEQ multiplex PCR; TCRdb's copy has only in-frame clones and lacks some. The sample holds about 41,000 clones, 85% to 95% seen once. The chain combines TRBV19 with TRBJ1-4; no definite D call. The TCR originated in a human donor who was the organ donor for an intestinal transplant. The material was unstimulated CD8+ T cells sorted from spleen or lymph node cells, obtained before transplant. The CDR3 reads CASSTGGLVGEKLFF. CDR3 nucleotides: TGTGCCAGTAGTACTGGAGGCTTAGTTGGTGAAAAACTGTTTTTT.